The 10 T cell receptor beta chains listed next were all sequenced from one sample in a study of T cells in Graves' hyperthyroidism and ophthalmopathy. RNA transcripts served as the template for amplifying TCR beta CDR3 regions. First-round RT-PCR targeting the TCR CDR3 was performed with the HTBI primer set. One entry per CDR3 protein results from TCRdb running MiXCR on the multiplex PCR reads. The data show hundreds of thousands of distinct CDR3 sequences, around 15% seen once. Sequenced material: blood. These receptors were taken from a woman aged 25 to 39 with Graves' hyperthyroidism.

This chain links TRBV20-1 with TRBJ2-7; a weak D match, TRBD2 (5 bases). Per the germline V gene, CDR1 is DFQATT and CDR2 is SNEGSKA (reference sequence). V lost 4 bases to trimming and J lost 4 bases, with 17 bases between them. CDR3 length equals 14 residues. The CDR3 reads CSAKDPRDWYEQYF. DNA of the CDR3: TGCAGTGCTAAAGACCCCCGGGATTGGTACGAGCAGTACTTC.

At least ten counts were recorded for this clonotype. V and J are TRBV18 and TRBJ1-5; 7 bases map to TRBD1. The V and J ends lost 2 bases and 3 bases, in that order; junction bases with no gene match: 1. The CDR3 covers 14 residues. Germline CDR1 KGHSH, CDR2 LQKENI. This CDR3 reads CASSPGQANQPQHF. CDR3 nucleotide sequence: TGTGCCAGCTCACCAGGACAGGCCAATCAGCCCCAGCATTTT.

In this sample, this clonotype turned up once. One end of the junction does not line up with germline, which may come from a read error. The J gene is TRBJ2-6, the V gene TRBV11-3; 8 nucleotides match TRBD1. Germline-derived CDR1 and CDR2 are SGHNT and YENEEA. The CDR3 totals 20 residues. In DNA form, the CDR3 reads TGTGCCAGCAGCGTAGACCCAGCAGGGGGCGTTTTTTCTGGGGCCAACGTCCTGACTTTC. Translated, it gives CASSVDPAGGVFSGANVLTF.

This clonotype showed up many times. V is TRBV2 and J is TRBJ2-7, with a possible D match to TRBD1 (5 bases). V was clipped by 5 bases and J by 0 bases, with 11 bases between them. CDR3 length: 14 amino acids. Germline V gene lookup returns CDR1 SNHLY and CDR2 FYNNEI. CDR3 loop: CASSMTVSSYEQYF. The CDR3, as DNA: TGTGCCAGCAGTATGACAGTGAGCTCCTACGAGCAGTACTTC.

This clonotype occurred many times. The genes are TRBV5-1 and TRBJ2-7, with D hard to call. The V end was cut by 1 base, the J end by 0 bases, with 11 bases between. The CDR3 contains 15 residues. The germline V gene encodes CDR1 SGHRS and CDR2 YFSETQ. The CDR3: CASSLSTTLSYEQYF. The CDR3 bases are TGCGCCAGCAGCTTGTCTACTACCCTCTCCTACGAGCAGTACTTC.

This rearrangement joins TRBV5-6 to TRBJ2-1; D possibly corresponds to TRBD2 (6 bases). The ends were cut back, 0 bases at V and 15 bases at J, with 13 bases in the middle. This CDR3 has 12 residues. Germline-derived CDR1 and CDR2 are SGHDT and YYEEEE. The CDR3 DNA is TGTGCCAGCAGCTTGGGCGGGGCTTTGGGGTTCTTC. Its translation is CASSLGGALGFF. Looking up the rest from reference TRBV5-6 and TRBJ2-1 gives the full variable domain: DAGVTQSPTHLIKTRGQQVTLRCSPKSGHDTVSWYQQALGQGPQFIFQYYEEEERQRGNFPDRFSGHQFPNYSSELNVNALLLGDSALYLCASSLGGALGFFGPGTRLTVL.

This clonotype was seen repeatedly, ten times or more. The chain links TRBV5-1 to TRBJ1-2; 7 bases agree with TRBD1. After removal of 4 bases from V and 1 base from J, the junction contained 4 bases not matched to a gene. This CDR3 is 14 amino acids long. CDR1 and CDR2 (germline): SGHRS, YFSETQ. The CDR3 DNA follows: TGCGCCAGCAGCCCCTGGGACAGTAACTATGGCTACACCTTC. Residues: CASSPWDSNYGYTF. The whole variable domain, remainder taken from reference TRBV5-1 and TRBJ1-2, is KAGVTQTPRYLIKTRGQQVTLSCSPISGHRSVSWYQQTPGQGLQFLFEYFSETQRNKGNFPGRFSGRQFSNSRSEMNVSTLELGDSALYLCASSPWDSNYGYTFGSGTRLTVV.

This clonotype was counted a few times. The gene calls are TRBV5-1 and TRBJ2-5; D is unclear. CDR3 size: 13 residues. V was cut by 0 bases and J by 13 bases, with 16 bases left in between. Germline V gene lookup returns CDR1 SGHRS and CDR2 YFSETQ. CDR3 region: CASSLGQMDGRYF. In nucleotides, the CDR3 is TGCGCCAGCAGCTTGGGGCAGATGGATGGCCGGTACTTC.

V usage is TRBV2 and J usage is TRBJ1-3; TRBD1 is a possible D gene (5 bases). The CDR3 runs to 14 residues. Germline values: CDR1 SNHLY, CDR2 FYNNEI. The V end lost 2 bases, the J end lost 3 bases, and 8 bases lay between the germline ends. As DNA, the CDR3 is TGTGCCAGCAGTGAACAGGGTTATGGAAACACCATATATTTT. Its protein is CASSEQGYGNTIYF.

Ten or more counts support this clonotype. The rearrangement links TRBV28 to TRBJ2-3; 9 bases line up with TRBD2. J gave up 6 bases and V 10 bases, and 5 bases lay outside the gene matches. The CDR3 totals 12 residues. The germline gives CDR1 MDHEN, CDR2 SYDVKM. The CDR3 DNA sequence: TGTGCCATCGGGACTAGCATGGATACGCAGTATTTT. It yields the protein CAIGTSMDTQYF.